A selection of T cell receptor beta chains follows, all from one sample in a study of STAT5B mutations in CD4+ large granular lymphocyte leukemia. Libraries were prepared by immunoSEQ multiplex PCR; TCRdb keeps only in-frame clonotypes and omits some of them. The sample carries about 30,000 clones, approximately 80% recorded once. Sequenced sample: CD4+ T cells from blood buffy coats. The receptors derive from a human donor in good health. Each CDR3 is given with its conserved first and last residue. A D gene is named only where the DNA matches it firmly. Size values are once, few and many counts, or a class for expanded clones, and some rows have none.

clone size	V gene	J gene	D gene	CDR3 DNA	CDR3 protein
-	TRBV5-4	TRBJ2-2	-	TGTGCCAGCAGCTTGTCAGCCACCACCGGGGAGCTGTTTTTT	CASSLSATTGELFF
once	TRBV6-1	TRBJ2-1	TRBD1	TGTGCCAGCAGTCGTACCATGCAGGGGGCCGATGAGCAGTTCTTC	CASSRTMQGADEQFF
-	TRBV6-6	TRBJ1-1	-	TGTGCCAGCGGTCGTGGGGACACTGAAGCTTTCTTT	CASGRGDTEAFF
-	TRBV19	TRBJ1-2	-	TGTGCCAGTACAAGGGGGGCCGCATCCCTACGTGGCTACACCTTC	CASTRGAASLRGYTF
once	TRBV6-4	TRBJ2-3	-	TGTGCCAGCAGTCGGGACGAAGGGGTGGATACGCAGTATTTT	CASSRDEGVDTQYF
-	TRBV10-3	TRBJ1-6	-	TGTGCCATCAAGGGCCAGGAGAATTCACCCCTCCACTTT	CAIKGQENSPLHF
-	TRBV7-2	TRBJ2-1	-	TGTGCCAGCAGCTTAGAGGGCAGGAGCTCCTACAATGAGCAGTTCTTC	CASSLEGRSSYNEQFF
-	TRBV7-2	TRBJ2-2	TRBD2	TGTGCCAGCAGCTTAGAGGTCGGGGGGACCGGGGAGCTGTTTTTT	CASSLEVGGTGELFF
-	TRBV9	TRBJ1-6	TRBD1	TGTGCCAGCAGCAACCGGGACAGGATTAATTCACCCCTCCACTTT	CASSNRDRINSPLHF
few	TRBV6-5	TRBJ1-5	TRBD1	TGTGCCAGCAGAGCCGGGACAGGCGATCAGCCCCAGCATTTT	CASRAGTGDQPQHF
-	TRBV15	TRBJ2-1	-	TGTGCCACCAGCAGAGACCTTCAAACTAATGAGCAGTTCTTC	CATSRDLQTNEQFF
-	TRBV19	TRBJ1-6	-	TGTGCCAGTAGTATAGCGCAGACGCAAAATTCACCCCTCCACTTT	CASSIAQTQNSPLHF
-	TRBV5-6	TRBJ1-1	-	TGTGCCAGCAGCGAACGACAGGAAGTGAACACTGAAGCTTTCTTT	CASSERQEVNTEAFF
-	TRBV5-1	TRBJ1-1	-	TGCGCCAGCAGCTTGGCCACTTCGGACAGTGAAGCTTTCTTT	CASSLATSDSEAFF
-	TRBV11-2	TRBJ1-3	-	TGTGCCAGCAGCTTAGACGGAAACACCATATATTTT	CASSLDGNTIYF
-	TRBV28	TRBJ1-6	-	TGTGCCAGCAGTTTTGGGGGTAGCGCCTATAATTCACCCCTCCACTTT	CASSFGGSAYNSPLHF
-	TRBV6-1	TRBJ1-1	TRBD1	TGTGCCAGTTACAGGGGGGTAGTGAACACTGAAGCTTTCTTT	CASYRGVVNTEAFF
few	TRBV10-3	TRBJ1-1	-	TGTGCCATCAGTGGCTGGGGTGCGGACACTGAAGCTTTCTTT	CAISGWGADTEAFF
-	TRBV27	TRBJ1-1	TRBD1	TGTGCCAGCAGTCTCCACCCGACAGGGGGGACTGAAGCTTTCTTT	CASSLHPTGGTEAFF
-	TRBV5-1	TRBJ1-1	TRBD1	TGCGCCAGCAGCTTGGCAGGGGGGGGCACTGAAGCTTTCTTT	CASSLAGGGTEAFF
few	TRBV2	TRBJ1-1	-	TGTGCCAGCAGCCCTTACAGGAACACTGAAGCTTTCTTT	CASSPYRNTEAFF
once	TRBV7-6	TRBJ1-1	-	TGTGCCAGCAGCTTAAGAGGGTCCGGCAGTGCGATCACTGAAGCTTTCTTT	CASSLRGSGSAITEAFF
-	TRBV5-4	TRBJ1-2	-	TGTGCCAGCAGCTTCGACGGTAACTATGGCTACACCTTC	CASSFDGNYGYTF
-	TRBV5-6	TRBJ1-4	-	TGTGCCAGCAGCTTGAGTGGGGGGACTAATGAAAAACTGTTTTTT	CASSLSGGTNEKLFF
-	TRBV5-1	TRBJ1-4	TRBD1	TGCGCCAGCAGCCCATCACAGGGGGCGGATGAAAAACTGTTTTTT	CASSPSQGADEKLFF
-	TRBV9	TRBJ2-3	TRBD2	TGTGCCAGCAGCACGAGCGGGGGGGACACAGATACGCAGTATTTT	CASSTSGGDTDTQYF
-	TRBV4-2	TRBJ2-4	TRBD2	TGTGCCAGCAGCCAAGACGGCGGGGGGGGAGCCAAAAACATTCAGTACTTC	CASSQDGGGGAKNIQYF
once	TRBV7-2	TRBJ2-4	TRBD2	TGTGCCAGCAGCTTAAGCGGGGGCCCCCAAAACATTCAGTACTTC	CASSLSGGPQNIQYF
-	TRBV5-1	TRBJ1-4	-	TGCGCCAGCAGCTTACTCGGGGGCATAGGTGAAAAACTGTTTTTT	CASSLLGGIGEKLFF